This T cell receptor (beta chain) comes out of a study of control samples from healthy donors and cancer patients. Some clones are missing from TCRdb's copy, which holds only in-frame ones; the method was immunoSEQ multiplex PCR. The table lists 25,000 to 30,000 clones, nearly 90% of them singletons. This CDR3 spans 14 amino acids. The trim removed 3 bases at V and 7 bases at J, leaving 9 bases unmatched. Germline V gives CDR1 GTSNPN, CDR2 SVGIG (reference sequence). The receptor comes from a female donor with melanoma. The sequencing input was formalin-fixed, paraffin-embedded tissue. The rearrangement links TRBV30 to TRBJ2-1, with 7 bases that match TRBD2. The CDR3 DNA reads TGTGCCTGGAGATCCGGGAGGCTGGAGAATGAGCAGTTCTTC. It encodes CAWRSGRLENEQFF.